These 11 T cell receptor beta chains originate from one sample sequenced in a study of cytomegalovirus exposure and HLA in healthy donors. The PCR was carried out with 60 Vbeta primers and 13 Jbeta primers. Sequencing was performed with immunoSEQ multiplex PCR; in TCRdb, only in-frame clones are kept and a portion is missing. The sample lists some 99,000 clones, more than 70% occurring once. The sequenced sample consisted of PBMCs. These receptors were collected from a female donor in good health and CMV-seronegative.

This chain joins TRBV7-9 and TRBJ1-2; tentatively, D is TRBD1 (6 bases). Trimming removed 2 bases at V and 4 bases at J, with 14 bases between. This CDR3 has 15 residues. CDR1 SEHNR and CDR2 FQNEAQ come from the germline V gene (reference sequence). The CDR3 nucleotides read TGTGCCAGCAGCTTATTGGGGGCATCCCCCTATGGCTACACCTTC. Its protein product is CASSLLGASPYGYTF.

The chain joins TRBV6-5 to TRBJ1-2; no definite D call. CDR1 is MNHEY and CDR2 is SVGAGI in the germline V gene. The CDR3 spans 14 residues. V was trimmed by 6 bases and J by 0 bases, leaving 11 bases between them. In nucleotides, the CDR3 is TGTGCCAGCAGGAAGCGGCAAGCTAACTATGGCTACACCTTC. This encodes CASRKRQANYGYTF.

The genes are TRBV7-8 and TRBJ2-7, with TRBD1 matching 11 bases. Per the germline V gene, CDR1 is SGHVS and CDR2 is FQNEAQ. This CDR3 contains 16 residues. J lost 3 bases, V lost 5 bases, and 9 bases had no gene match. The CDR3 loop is CASSLRDRGIFYEQYF. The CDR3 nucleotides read TGTGCCAGCAGCCTCCGGGACAGGGGGATCTTCTACGAGCAGTACTTC.

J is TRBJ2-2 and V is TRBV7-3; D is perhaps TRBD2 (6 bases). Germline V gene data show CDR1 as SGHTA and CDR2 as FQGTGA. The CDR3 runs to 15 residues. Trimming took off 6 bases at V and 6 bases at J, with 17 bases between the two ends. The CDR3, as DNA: TGTGCCAGCAGTCCCACCCAGCAGCGGGCCGGGGAGCTGTTTTTT. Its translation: CASSPTQQRAGELFF.

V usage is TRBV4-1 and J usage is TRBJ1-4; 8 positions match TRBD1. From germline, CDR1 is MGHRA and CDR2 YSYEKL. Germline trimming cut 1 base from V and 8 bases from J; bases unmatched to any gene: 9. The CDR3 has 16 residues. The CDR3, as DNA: TGCGCCAGCAGCCAAGGAACTGGGACAGGAGAAGAAAAACTGTTTTTT. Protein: CASSQGTGTGEEKLFF.

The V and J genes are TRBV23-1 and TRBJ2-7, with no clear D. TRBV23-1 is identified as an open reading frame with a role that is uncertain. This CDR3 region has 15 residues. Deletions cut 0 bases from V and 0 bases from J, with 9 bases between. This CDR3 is CASSQSERSSYEQYF. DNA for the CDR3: TGCGCCAGCAGTCAATCGGAACGGAGCTCCTACGAGCAGTACTTC.

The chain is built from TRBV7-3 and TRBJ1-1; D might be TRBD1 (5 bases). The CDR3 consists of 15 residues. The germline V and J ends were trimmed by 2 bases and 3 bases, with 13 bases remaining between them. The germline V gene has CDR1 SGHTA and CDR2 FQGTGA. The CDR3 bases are TGTGCCAGCAGCTTAGGGGTGGGGGGGGACACTGAAGCTTTCTTT. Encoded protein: CASSLGVGGDTEAFF.

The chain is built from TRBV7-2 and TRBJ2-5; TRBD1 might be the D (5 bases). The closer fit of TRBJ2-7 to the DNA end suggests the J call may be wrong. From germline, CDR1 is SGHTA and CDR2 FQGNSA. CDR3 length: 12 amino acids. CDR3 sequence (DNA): TGTGCCAGCAGCTCGGACACCTACGAGCAGTACTTC. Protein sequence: CASSSDTYEQYF.

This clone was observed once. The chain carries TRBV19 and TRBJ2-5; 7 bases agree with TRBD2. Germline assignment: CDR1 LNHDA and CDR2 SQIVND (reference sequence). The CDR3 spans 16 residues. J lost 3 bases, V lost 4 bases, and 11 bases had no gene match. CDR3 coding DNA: TGTGCCAGTAGTACAAATTTAGGGACTATGAAAGAGACCCAGTACTTC. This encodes CASSTNLGTMKETQYF.

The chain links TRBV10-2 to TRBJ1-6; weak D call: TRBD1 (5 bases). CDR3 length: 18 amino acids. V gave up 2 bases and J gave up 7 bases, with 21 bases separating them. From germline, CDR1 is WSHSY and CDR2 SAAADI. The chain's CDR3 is CASSEIPVVGGRNSPLHF. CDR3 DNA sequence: TGCGCCAGCAGTGAGATACCCGTGGTCGGGGGTCGCAATTCACCCCTCCACTTT.

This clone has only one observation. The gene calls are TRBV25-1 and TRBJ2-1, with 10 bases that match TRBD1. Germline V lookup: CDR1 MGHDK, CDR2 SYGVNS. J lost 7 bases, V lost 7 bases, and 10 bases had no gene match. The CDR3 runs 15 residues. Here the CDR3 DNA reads TGTGCCAGCAAAGCAGGGACAGGGGCTTTTAATGAGCAGTTCTTC. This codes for CASKAGTGAFNEQFF.